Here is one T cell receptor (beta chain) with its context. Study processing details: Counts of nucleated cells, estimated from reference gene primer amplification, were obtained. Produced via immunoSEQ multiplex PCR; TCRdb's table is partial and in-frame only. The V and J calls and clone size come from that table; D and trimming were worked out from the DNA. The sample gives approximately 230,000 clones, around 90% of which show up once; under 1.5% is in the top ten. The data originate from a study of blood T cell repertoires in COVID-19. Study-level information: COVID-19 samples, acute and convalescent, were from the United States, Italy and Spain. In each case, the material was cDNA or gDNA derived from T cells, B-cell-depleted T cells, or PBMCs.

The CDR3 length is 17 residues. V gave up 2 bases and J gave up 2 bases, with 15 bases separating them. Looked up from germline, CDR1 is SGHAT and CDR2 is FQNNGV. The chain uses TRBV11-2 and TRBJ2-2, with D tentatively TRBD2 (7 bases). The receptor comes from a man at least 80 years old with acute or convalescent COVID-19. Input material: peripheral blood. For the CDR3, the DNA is TGTGCCAGCAGCTTACGCGCGGGGGCCAGAAACACCGGGGAGCTGTTTTTT. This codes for CASSLRAGARNTGELFF.